The sequence of this TCR beta chain was determined in a study of preoperative IRX-2 immunotherapy in early breast cancer. Treatment given: preoperative locoregional IRX-2 cytokine immunotherapy. Preoperative locoregional IRX-2 cytokine immunotherapy was tested in the phase Ib source study. V was clipped by 8 bases and J by 0 bases, with 14 bases between them. CDR3 size: 15 residues. The germline CDR1 and CDR2 sequences are LNHNV and YYDKDF (reference sequence). Data came from immunoSEQ multiplex PCR; TCRdb stores just in-frame clones and leaves some out. The data show 1,500 to 2,000 clones, 75% seen once.

J is TRBJ1-3 and V is TRBV15; D may be TRBD1 (5 bases). This sample comprised tumor tissue, obtained after IRX-2 immunotherapy. This receptor was identified in a human donor with breast cancer. DNA for the CDR3: TGTGCCACCGGGCTGGGGCTAGGCTCTGGAAACACCATATATTTT. This encodes CATGLGLGSGNTIYF.